This T cell receptor (beta chain) comes out of a study of response to subunit inactivated influenza vaccine. Study findings and constraints: New T cells are recruited in small numbers by each seasonal influenza vaccination, according to the authors' suggestion.

V was trimmed by 5 bases and J by 7 bases, leaving 11 bases between them. This CDR3 spans 12 amino acids. CDR1 is SQVTM and CDR2 is ANQGSEA in the germline V gene. MiXCR, applied by TCRdb to the RT-PCR reads, yields one record per CDR3 protein. Among about 500,000 distinct CDR3 sequences, 6% to 9% were seen once, and the ten largest hold around 13%. In the case of this clonotype: Its antigen is unknown.

The input for sequencing was PBMCs from blood, taken approximately 25 months after vaccination. This chain uses TRBV29-1 with TRBJ2-2, with a possible D match to TRBD1 (5 bases). This receptor was identified in a man between 50 and 75 years old who received an inactivated influenza vaccine. Here the CDR3 DNA reads TGCAGCGTTAGGGGTTCTTACGGGGAGCTGTTTTTT. This codes for CSVRGSYGELFF.